The present entry profiles one T cell receptor (beta chain) with its context. The antigen is undetermined. These data belong to a study of CD8+ T cells in alopecia areata. Study summary: A regimen of oral tofacitinib, 5 to 10 mg twice daily, was given to treated patients. After 6 to 18 months of tofacitinib, follow-up continued 6 months off drug. Findings of the study overall: Especially in alopecia totalis/universalis, lesional scalp showed greater clonality than normal scalp did.

Trimming took off 5 bases at V and 5 bases at J, with 9 bases between the two ends. CDR1 and CDR2 (germline): PRHDT, FYEKMQ (reference sequence). There are 12 residues in the CDR3. Individuals with alopecia areata gave both lesional scalp punch biopsies and peripheral blood for collection. Extraction of RNA preceded its reverse transcription into cDNA, which served as the sequencing template. Assay used: immunoSEQ multiplex PCR; TCRdb lists only in-frame clones, some missing. Here the sample spans some 170,000 clones, 63% being singletons. This specimen consisted of CD4+ T cells sorted from blood, obtained at week 0. The TCR sequence derives from a human donor with alopecia areata. The chain carries TRBV13 and TRBJ1-2; possible D gene TRBD1, 5 bases. The CDR3 protein is CASSPAGYGYTF. CDR3 DNA: TGTGCCAGCAGCCCCGCAGGGTATGGCTACACCTTC.